This paragraph reports one T cell receptor (beta chain). The data belong to a study of control samples from healthy donors and cancer patients. Libraries were prepared by immunoSEQ multiplex PCR; TCRdb keeps only in-frame clonotypes and omits some of them. The data show about 160,000 clones, roughly 95% seen once. Germline lookup yields CDR1 LNHNV and CDR2 YYDKDF (reference sequence). V was clipped by 0 bases and J by 1 base, with 7 bases between them. The length of the CDR3 is 15 residues. The J gene is TRBJ1-3, the V gene TRBV15; D not resolved. The clonotype comes from a woman aged 60 to 75 in good health. The sequenced sample was blood. The CDR3 DNA reads TGTGCCACCAGCAGAGATGTGGGGTCTGGAAACACCATATATTTT. Translation: CATSRDVGSGNTIYF.